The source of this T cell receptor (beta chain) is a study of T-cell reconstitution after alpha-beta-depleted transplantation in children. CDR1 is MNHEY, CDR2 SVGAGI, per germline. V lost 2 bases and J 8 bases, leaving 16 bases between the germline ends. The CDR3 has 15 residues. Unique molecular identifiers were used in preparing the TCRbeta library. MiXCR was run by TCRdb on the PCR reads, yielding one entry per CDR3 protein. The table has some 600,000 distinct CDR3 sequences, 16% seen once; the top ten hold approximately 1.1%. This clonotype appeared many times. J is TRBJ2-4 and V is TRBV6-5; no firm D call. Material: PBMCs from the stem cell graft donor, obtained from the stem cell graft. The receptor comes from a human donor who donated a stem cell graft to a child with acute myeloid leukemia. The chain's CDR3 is CASSYARWKADIQYF. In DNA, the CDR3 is TGTGCCAGCAGTTACGCAAGGTGGAAAGCAGACATTCAGTACTTC.